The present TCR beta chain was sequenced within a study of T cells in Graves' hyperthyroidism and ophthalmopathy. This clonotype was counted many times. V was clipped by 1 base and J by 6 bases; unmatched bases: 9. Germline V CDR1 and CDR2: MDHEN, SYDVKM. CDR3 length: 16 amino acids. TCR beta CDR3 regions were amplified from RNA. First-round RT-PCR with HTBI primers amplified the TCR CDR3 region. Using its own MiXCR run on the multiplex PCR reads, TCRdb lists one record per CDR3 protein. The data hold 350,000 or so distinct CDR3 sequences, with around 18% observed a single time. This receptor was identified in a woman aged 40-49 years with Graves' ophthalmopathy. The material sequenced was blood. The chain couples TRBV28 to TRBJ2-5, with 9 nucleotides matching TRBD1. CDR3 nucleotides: TGTGCCAGCAGTTTATTCCACCGGGACAGGGACCAGACCCAGTACTTC. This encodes CASSLFHRDRDQTQYF.